This passage covers 9 T cell receptor beta chains from one sample sequenced in a study of T cells in Graves' hyperthyroidism and ophthalmopathy. Authors of the study amplified TCR beta CDR3 regions from RNA transcripts. RT-PCR in the first round (using the HTBI primer set) targeted the TCR CDR3. In TCRdb, the multiplex PCR reads were re-called with MiXCR into one record per CDR3 protein. The table has 490,000 or so distinct CDR3 sequences, approximately 22% seen once. Sequences were obtained from blood. These receptors were taken from a woman aged 70-85 years with Graves' ophthalmopathy.

Written as DNA, the CDR3 is TGTGCCAGCAGCGGACTAGCGGGAAGGGGGGAGACCCAGTACTTC. Amino acids: CASSGLAGRGETQYF. The V gene is TRBV2, the J gene TRBJ2-5, with 12 bases lining up with TRBD2. The CDR3 sequence is 15 residues long. Germline V CDR1 and CDR2: SNHLY, FYNNEI. Unmatched junction bases numbered 7, after V lost 6 bases and J lost 5 bases.

The chain has TRBV5-1 and TRBJ2-2; 8 nucleotides agree with TRBD1. The CDR3 is 15 amino acids. The germline V gene has CDR1 SGHRS and CDR2 YFSETQ. V gave up 3 bases and J gave up 3 bases; unmatched junction bases: 4. CDR3 sequence: CASSSRQGYTGELFF. The CDR3 DNA is TGCGCCAGCAGCTCTCGACAGGGGTACACCGGGGAGCTGTTTTTT.

This clonotype was counted ten times or more. This chain joins TRBV12-3 or TRBV12-4 and TRBJ1-6; possible D gene TRBD1, 5 bases. Deletions cut 5 bases from V and 9 bases from J, with 20 bases between. This CDR3 is built from 16 residues. DNA of the CDR3: TGTGCCAGCAGTCTAGGGACTGACCTTGGTGGTTCACCCCTCCACTTT. Translating gives CASSLGTDLGGSPLHF.

This chain links TRBV3-1 with TRBJ2-1; 8 bases map to TRBD2. The CDR3 extends over 18 amino acids. Germline-derived CDR1 and CDR2 are LGHDT and YNNKEL (reference sequence). Trimming cost V 6 bases and J 0 bases; bases outside gene matches: 13. CDR3 coding DNA: TGTGCCAGCAGATCTATTCTGGGACTAGGAAGCTCCTACAATGAGCAGTTCTTC. This gives the protein CASRSILGLGSSYNEQFF.

The rearrangement links TRBV9 to TRBJ1-4; 12 bases are shared with TRBD1. This CDR3 comprises 17 residues. CDR1 is SGDLS, CDR2 YYNGEE, per germline. V gave up 3 bases and J gave up 6 bases; unmatched junction bases: 9. CDR3 DNA: TGTGCCAGCAGCGGACCCCGAGGGACAGGGGGCTATGAAAAACTGTTTTTT. It specifies CASSGPRGTGGYEKLFF.

This clonotype was counted at least ten times. The chain employs TRBV20-1 and TRBJ2-7; D is ambiguous. Trimming cost V 4 bases and J 3 bases, with 13 bases left between them. The germline CDR1 and CDR2 sequences are DFQATT and SNEGSKA (reference sequence). The CDR3 runs to 13 residues. The CDR3 sequence is CSAIGLILYEQYF. The CDR3 DNA reads as TGCAGTGCTATCGGGCTAATCCTCTACGAGCAGTACTTC.

This clonotype was seen more than once but under ten times. The chain combines TRBV5-1 with TRBJ1-1; tentative D call: TRBD1 (5 bases). CDR1 is SGHRS and CDR2 is YFSETQ in the germline V gene. Trimming left V 7 bases short and J 4 bases short, with 20 bases between. This CDR3 spans 15 amino acids. The CDR3 loop reads CASEGGGAPGTEAFF. Written as DNA, the CDR3 is TGCGCCAGCGAAGGCGGTGGGGCCCCGGGCACTGAAGCTTTCTTT. Combining the CDR3 with reference TRBV5-1 and TRBJ1-1 gives the whole variable domain KAGVTQTPRYLIKTRGQQVTLSCSPISGHRSVSWYQQTPGQGLQFLFEYFSETQRNKGNFPGRFSGRQFSNSRSEMNVSTLELGDSALYLCASEGGGAPGTEAFFGQGTRLTVV.

This chain's CDR3 is CSANTGTGTDEQYF. In DNA form, the CDR3 reads TGCAGTGCTAATACCGGGACAGGGACAGACGAGCAGTACTTC. The chain joins TRBV20-1 to TRBJ2-7, with 9 bases matching TRBD1. CDR3 length equals 14 residues. The germline gives CDR1 DFQATT, CDR2 SNEGSKA (reference sequence). The junction had 9 bases not matched to a gene; V was cut back by 4 bases and J by 5 bases.

This clonotype appeared many times. The chain has TRBV7-2 and TRBJ2-7, with 10 bases fitting TRBD2. The CDR3 sequence is 15 residues long. Per germline, CDR1 SGHTA and CDR2 FQGNSA. With 9 bases clipped from V and 2 bases from J, the junction kept 10 bases outside the gene matches. The CDR3 protein is CASSLAGVKTYEQYF. The CDR3 region has the DNA TGTGCCAGTAGTCTAGCGGGAGTGAAAACCTACGAGCAGTACTTC.